This T cell receptor (beta chain) comes out of a study of control samples from healthy donors and cancer patients. Germline CDR1 and CDR2: SGDLS and YYNGEE. CDR3 length equals 13 residues. The V gene end was trimmed by 10 bases and the J gene end by 2 bases; junction bases not matched to a gene: 5. The data were produced by immunoSEQ multiplex PCR, yet TCRdb's version contains in-frame clones alone and is incomplete. The data hold 100,000 to 150,000 clones, with approximately 89% observed a single time. This chain links TRBV9 with TRBJ2-2; 7 positions agree with TRBD2. The receptor comes from a man aged 50 or older with head and neck cancer. The sequenced sample was PBMCs. CDR3 in DNA: TGTGCCGTGGAGCGGGAAAACACCGGGGAGCTGTTTTTT. Translation: CAVERENTGELFF.